This T cell receptor (beta chain) derives from a study of naive and memory T cell subsets (dated by TCRdb to about 2017). About the investigation overall: An open-source, UMI-based TCR alpha and beta sequencing pipeline was applied to sorted naive and memory peripheral blood T cell subsets. RNA was DNase-treated and reverse transcribed with TCR constant-region primers, mostly using SuperScript III. The results of the functional CMV T cell responses matched the IgG serology results in every case. The full study reports these points: The repertoire findings for the naive and memory subsets could not be validated against a ground truth, as none was available. Clonotypes were defined as single alpha or beta chain sequences, not paired alpha/beta receptors. A power law was followed by TCR abundance, with an exponent that differed between naive and memory subsets but was consistent across the three individuals. RNA-based TCR counts may be influenced by expression changes linked to T cell activation and differentiation. Following error correction, more than 90% of naive TCR sequences occurred only once, which made naive abundance distributions much steeper than those of memory subsets. In both CD4 and CD8 cells, going from naive through CM, EM and EMRA, the Gini index went up while Shannon and inverse Simpson diversity went down.

Looking up the germline V gene yields CDR1 SGHTA and CDR2 FQGTGA. V lost 1 base and J lost 7 bases; the stretch between them is 21 bases long. The CDR3, cysteine through phenylalanine, is 17 amino acids long. This entry keeps only the CDR3 DNA: 51 bases, framed from base 1. Separate amplification of TCR alpha and beta chain libraries was performed from the second PCR step onward. CMV status of each donor was established by measuring IFNgamma production from CD4+ T cells after fresh PBMCs were stimulated overnight with CMV viral lysate. CD4 T cells were positively selected using Miltenyi beads, after which CD8 T cells were positively selected from the CD4-negative fraction. After staining for CD3, CD4, CD8, CD45RA, CD27 and a live/dead dye, cells were sorted on a BD Aria II into four subsets based on CD45RA and CD27. Blood was obtained from a few healthy volunteers, and the blood from each volunteer was fractionated into CD4 and CD8 T cells and subsequently into four differentiation subsets. Roughly 0.12 L of peripheral blood was taken from each donor, and PBMC were separated by density-gradient centrifugation on Ficoll-Paque PLUS. Sorted cells were lysed in RLT buffer, and RNA was extracted with a Qiagen RNeasy kit and stored at -80°C.

Libraries were prepared through UMI-ligation and nested PCR. The beta constant-region primer was an equimolar mix of two oligonucleotides covering both TRBC1 and TRBC2. A single-stranded oligonucleotide carrying the SP2 primer and a 12-nucleotide UMI was ligated to the 3' end of the cDNA by T4 RNA ligase 1. Four rounds of PCR, combining the SP2 primer with nested alpha and beta constant-region primers, were used to amplify the ligated cDNA. The ligation reaction was kept at 16 degrees C for about 19-24 hours. PCR2 was typically run as a SYBR Green qPCR and stopped at a predetermined threshold to prevent over-amplification. Every purification after the first one was done using Agencourt AMPure XP magnetic beads. Library quantification was done by Qubit, followed by a TapeStation check on which the main peak was expected at around 650 bp. The pooled libraries were sequenced on an Illumina MiSeq using v2 2x251 paired-end kits, which usually yielded roughly 0.95-2.2 million reads per sample. Each sample's library went into the pool at roughly 4 nM, and roughly 5-8% PhiX was added to help with cluster recognition. On the authors' methods: Using tag matching that tolerated one base-pair mismatch, Decombinator assigned V and J genes to FASTQ reads that had been processed by Demultiplexor. UMIs were used by Collapsinator to correct both sequencing errors and frequency errors arising from PCR heterogeneity. CDR3Translator translated TCRs and extracted CDR3s from the conserved cysteine to the FGXG phenylalanine, flagging non-productive sequences. Gini, Shannon entropy and inverse Simpson indices were calculated on repertoires subsampled to equal numbers of UMI-defined TCRs. Clonotype abundance distributions were fitted to a power law by maximum likelihood within the linear range. Similar UMI counts, unique TCR numbers and clonal distributions were obtained with the pipeline and with MIGEC on one naive CD8 sample. A set of under 8,500 CMV-associated CDR3 sequences, compiled from VDJdb and a published dataset, was used to search the repertoires. TCRdb cleaned the public reads at Q25 with fastp, built clones with MiXCR and kept in-frame beta chains. Rows matching on CDR3 protein sequence are summarized as one entry with the most common DNA and genes. Here the V and J calls rest on TCRdb's processing, not on the authors' analysis. Recorded for this sample are roughly 98,000 distinct CDR3 sequences; roughly 7% of them occurred a single time. The ten largest make up roughly 1.6% of the sample.

Notes on this clonotype: Its antigen remains unidentified. No much larger clone exists at a distance of one base, and base qualities are not known.

The sample consisted of central memory CD4+ T cells from blood. The cell subset or site label for this specimen denotes: central memory, CD45RA- CD27+. The origin of this receptor is a human donor in good health. The chain uses TRBV7-3 and TRBJ2-3, and TRBD1 may be the D gene, going by 5 matching bases. CDR3 sequence: CASSLSGQGGKWNTQYF. The DNA sequence follows: TGTGCCAGCAGCTTAAGTGGTCAGGGTGGTAAATGGAATACGCAGTATTTT.